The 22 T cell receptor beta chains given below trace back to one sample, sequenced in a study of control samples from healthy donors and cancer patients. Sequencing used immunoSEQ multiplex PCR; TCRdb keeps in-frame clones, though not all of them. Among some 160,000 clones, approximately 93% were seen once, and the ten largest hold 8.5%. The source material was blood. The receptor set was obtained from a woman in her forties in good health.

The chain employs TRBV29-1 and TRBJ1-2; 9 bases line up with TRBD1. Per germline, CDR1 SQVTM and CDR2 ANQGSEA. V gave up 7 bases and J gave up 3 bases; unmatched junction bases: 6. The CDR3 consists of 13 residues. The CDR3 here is CSAWTGVDYGYTF. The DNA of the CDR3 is TGCAGCGCCTGGACAGGGGTGGACTATGGCTACACCTTC.

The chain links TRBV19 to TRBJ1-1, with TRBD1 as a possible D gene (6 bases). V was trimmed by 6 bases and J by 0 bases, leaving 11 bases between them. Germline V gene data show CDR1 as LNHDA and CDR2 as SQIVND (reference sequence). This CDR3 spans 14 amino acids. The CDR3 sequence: CASRDRTMNTEAFF. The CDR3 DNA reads TGTGCCAGTAGAGACAGGACCATGAACACTGAAGCTTTCTTT.

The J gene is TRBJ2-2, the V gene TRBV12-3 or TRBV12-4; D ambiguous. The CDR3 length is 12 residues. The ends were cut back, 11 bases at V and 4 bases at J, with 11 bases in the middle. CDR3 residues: CAAILSTGELFF. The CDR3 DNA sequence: TGTGCCGCCATTTTGTCCACCGGGGAGCTGTTTTTT.

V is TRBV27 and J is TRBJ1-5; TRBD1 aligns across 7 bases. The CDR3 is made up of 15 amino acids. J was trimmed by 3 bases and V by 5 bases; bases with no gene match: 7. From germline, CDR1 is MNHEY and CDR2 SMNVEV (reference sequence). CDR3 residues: CASSPGTVSNQPQHF. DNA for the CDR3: TGTGCCAGCAGTCCGGGGACAGTCTCCAATCAGCCCCAGCATTTT.

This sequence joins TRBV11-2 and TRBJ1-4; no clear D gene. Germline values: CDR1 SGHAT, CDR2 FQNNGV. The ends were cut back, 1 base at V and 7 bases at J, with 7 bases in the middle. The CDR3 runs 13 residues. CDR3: CASSLVPGEKLFF. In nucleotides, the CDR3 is TGTGCCAGCAGCTTAGTTCCCGGTGAAAAACTGTTTTTT.

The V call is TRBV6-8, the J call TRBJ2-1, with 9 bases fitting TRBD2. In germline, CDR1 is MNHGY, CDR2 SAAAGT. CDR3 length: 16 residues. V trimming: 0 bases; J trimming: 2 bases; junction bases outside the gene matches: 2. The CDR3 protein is CASSYSSGGTYNEQFF. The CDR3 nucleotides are TGTGCCAGCAGTTACTCTAGCGGGGGTACCTACAATGAGCAGTTCTTC.

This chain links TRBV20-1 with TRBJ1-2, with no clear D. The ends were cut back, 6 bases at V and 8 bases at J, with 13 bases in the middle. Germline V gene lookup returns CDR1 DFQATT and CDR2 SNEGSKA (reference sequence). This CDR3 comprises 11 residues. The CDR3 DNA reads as TGCAGTGCAGGAGGGCTGCGGGGCTACACCTTC. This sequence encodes CSAGGLRGYTF.

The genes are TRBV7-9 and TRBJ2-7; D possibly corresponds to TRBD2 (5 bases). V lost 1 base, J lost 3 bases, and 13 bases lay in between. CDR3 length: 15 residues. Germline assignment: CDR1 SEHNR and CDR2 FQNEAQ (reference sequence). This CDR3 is CASSLGTSRGYEQYF. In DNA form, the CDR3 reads TGTGCCAGCAGCTTAGGTACCTCACGGGGCTACGAGCAGTACTTC.

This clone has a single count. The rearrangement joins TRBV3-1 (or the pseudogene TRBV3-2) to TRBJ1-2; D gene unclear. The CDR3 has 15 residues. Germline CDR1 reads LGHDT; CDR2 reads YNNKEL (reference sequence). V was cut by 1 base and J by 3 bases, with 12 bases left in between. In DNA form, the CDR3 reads TGTGCCAGCAGCCAAGGCCCGGATGTGGACTATGGCTACACCTTC. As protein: CASSQGPDVDYGYTF.

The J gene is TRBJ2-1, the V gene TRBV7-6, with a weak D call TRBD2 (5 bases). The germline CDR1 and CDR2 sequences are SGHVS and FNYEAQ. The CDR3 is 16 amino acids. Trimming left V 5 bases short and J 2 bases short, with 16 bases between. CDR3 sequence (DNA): TGTGCCAGCAGCCGGGGTGGAAGGTTGGCCTACAATGAGCAGTTCTTC. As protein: CASSRGGRLAYNEQFF. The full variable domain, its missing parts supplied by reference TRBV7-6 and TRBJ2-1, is GAGVSQSPRYKVTKRGQDVALRCDPISGHVSLYWYRQALGQGPEFLTYFNYEAQQDKSGLPNDRFSAERPEGSISTLTIQRTEQRDSAMYRCASSRGGRLAYNEQFFGPGTRLTVL.

The DNA of the CDR3 is TGCAGCGTGAAGAGGACAGGGGAAGGCTCGGTGGCTGAAGCTTTCTTT. Encoded protein: CSVKRTGEGSVAEAFF. The rearrangement joins TRBV29-1 to TRBJ1-1; 9 bases line up with TRBD1. There are 16 residues in the CDR3. The V segment lost 6 bases and the J segment 6 bases; nucleotides outside the gene matches: 17. Germline V gene data show CDR1 as SQVTM and CDR2 as ANQGSEA.

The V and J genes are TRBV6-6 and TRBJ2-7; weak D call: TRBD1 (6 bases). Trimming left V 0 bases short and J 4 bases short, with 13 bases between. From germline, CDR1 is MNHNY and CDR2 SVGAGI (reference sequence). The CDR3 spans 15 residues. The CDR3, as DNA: TGTGCCAGCAGTTACTCACCAGGGGCAGGGTACGAGCAGTACTTC. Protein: CASSYSPGAGYEQYF.

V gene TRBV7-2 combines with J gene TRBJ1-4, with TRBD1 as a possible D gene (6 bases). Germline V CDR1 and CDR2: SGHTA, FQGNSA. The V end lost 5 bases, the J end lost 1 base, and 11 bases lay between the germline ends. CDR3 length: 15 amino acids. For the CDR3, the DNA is TGTGCCAGCAGCGCACAGGGCGGAACTAATGAAAAACTGTTTTTT. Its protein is CASSAQGGTNEKLFF. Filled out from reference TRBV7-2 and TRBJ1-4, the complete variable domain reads GAGVSQSPSNKVTEKGKDVELRCDPISGHTALYWYRQSLGQGLEFLIYFQGNSAPDKSGLPSDRFSAERTGGSVSTLTIQRTQQEDSAVYLCASSAQGGTNEKLFFGSGTQLSVL.

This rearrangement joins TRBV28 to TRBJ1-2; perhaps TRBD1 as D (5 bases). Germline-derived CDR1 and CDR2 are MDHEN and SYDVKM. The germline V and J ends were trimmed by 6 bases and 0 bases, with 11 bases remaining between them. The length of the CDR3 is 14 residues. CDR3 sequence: CASSGHLANYGYTF. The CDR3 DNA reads TGTGCCAGCAGCGGACACCTCGCTAACTATGGCTACACCTTC.

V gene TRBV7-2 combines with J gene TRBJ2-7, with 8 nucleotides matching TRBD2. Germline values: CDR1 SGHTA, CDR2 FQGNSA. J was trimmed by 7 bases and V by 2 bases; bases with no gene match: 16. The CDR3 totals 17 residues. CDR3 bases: TGTGCCAGCAGCTTAAGTATCGGGGCGGGAGGAGGGGGAGAGCAGTACTTC. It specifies CASSLSIGAGGGGEQYF.

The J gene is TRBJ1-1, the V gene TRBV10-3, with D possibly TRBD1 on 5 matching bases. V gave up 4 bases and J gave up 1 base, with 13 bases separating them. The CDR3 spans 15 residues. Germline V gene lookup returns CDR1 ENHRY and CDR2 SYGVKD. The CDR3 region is CAISGSGTANTEAFF. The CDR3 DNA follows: TGTGCCATCAGTGGCTCCGGGACTGCGAACACTGAAGCTTTCTTT.

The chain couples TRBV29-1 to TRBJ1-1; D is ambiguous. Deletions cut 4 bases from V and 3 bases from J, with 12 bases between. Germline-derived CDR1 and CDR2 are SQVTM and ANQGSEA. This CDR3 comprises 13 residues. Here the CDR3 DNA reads TGCAGCGTTGGAGGGAAAAGGGACACTGAAGCTTTCTTT. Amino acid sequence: CSVGGKRDTEAFF.

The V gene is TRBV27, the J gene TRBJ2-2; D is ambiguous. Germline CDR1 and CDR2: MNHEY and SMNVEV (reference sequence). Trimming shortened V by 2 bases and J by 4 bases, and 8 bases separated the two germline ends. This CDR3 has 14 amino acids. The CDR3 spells CASSLGSRTGELFF. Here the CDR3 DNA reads TGTGCCAGCAGTTTAGGTAGTCGCACCGGGGAGCTGTTTTTT.

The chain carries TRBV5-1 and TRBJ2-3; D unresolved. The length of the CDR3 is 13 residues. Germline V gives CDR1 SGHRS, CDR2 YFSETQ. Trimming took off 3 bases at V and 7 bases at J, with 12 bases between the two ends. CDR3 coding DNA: TGCGCCAGCAGCTCCCCGGATAGCAATACGCAGTATTTT. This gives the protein CASSSPDSNTQYF.

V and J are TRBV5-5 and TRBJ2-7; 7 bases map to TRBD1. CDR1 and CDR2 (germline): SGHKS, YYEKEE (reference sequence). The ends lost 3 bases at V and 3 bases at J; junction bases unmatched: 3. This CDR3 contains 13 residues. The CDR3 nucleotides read TGTGCCAGCAGCTCGACAGGGAACTACGAGCAGTACTTC. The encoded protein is CASSSTGNYEQYF.

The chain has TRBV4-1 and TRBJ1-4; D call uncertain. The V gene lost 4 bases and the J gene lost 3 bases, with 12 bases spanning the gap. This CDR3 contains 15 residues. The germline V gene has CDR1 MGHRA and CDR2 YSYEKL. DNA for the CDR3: TGCGCCAGCAGCCCGAGACATACAGCTAATGAAAAACTGTTTTTT. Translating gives CASSPRHTANEKLFF.

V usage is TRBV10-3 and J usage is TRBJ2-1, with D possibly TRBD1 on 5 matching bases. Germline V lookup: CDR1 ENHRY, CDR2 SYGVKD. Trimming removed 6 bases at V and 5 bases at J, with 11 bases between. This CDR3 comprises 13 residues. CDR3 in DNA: TGTGCCATCAGGCAGGGTGAACACAATGAGCAGTTCTTC. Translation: CAIRQGEHNEQFF.